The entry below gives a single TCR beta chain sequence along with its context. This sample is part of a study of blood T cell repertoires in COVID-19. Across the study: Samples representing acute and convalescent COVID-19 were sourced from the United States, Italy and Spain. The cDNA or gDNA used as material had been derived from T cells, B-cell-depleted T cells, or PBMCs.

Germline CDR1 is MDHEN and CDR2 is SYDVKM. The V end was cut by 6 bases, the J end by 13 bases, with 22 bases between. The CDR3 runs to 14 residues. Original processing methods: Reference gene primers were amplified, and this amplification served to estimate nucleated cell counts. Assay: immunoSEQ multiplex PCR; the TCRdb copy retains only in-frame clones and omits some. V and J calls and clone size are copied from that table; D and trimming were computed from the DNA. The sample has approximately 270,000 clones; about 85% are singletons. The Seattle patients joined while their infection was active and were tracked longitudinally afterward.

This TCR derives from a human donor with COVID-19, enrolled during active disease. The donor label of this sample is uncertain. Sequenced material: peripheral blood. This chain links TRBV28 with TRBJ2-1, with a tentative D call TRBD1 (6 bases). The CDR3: CASSPIQGQALQFF. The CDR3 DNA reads TGTGCCAGCAGCCCCATTCAGGGGCAGGCGCTCCAGTTCTTC.